This record looks at one T cell receptor (beta chain) sequence and its context. The antigen it binds to is not known. The input lacks base qualities; no much larger clone sits a single base away. The entry originates in a study of blood T cells in healthy people across ages (dated by TCRdb to the mid-2010s). Context from the whole study: In model experiments, roughly one uniquely barcoded TCR beta cDNA molecule per two T cells was captured by template switching. Age-related changes in TCR beta repertoire diversity were measured in the study by deep sequencing normalized with unique cDNA molecular identifiers. The donors were divided into four age groups: young (average about 15 years), middle-aged (about 41), aged (approximately 62) and long-lived (82). The study analyzed two additional independent replicas of 1 million unique cDNA reads from the same blood draw for two donors, one aged 18 to 30 and one aged 80 or older.

The donors were 40 or so Caucasian individuals from Russia, aged roughly 6 to 95 years, who were systemically healthy. Approximately 9.3 milliliters of peripheral blood were collected from each donor into EDTA-treated Vacutainer tubes. Ficoll-Paque density-gradient centrifugation was used to isolate PBMCs, with at least 6 million obtained per sample. Total RNA was extracted from PBMCs with Trizol reagent, with at least 5 micrograms obtained per sample. For every donor, an aliquot of PBMCs went through flow cytometry to measure the percentages of naive CD45RAhigh/CD27high T cells. The paper's findings and limits, for the study overall: The percentage of naive T cells measured by flow cytometry correlated strongly with observed TCR beta diversity. Compared with the aged group, the long-lived group had more naive CD4+ T cells, fewer expanded clones and increased TCR diversity, a pattern suggesting age selection. Bulk unsorted PBMC profiling prevented conclusive comparison of naive and antigen-experienced compartments. Total diversity estimates from one million sequenced T cells were considered lower bounds and underestimates. The CMV infection status of donors was not known, potentially confounding age-related changes in expanded clonotypes. As age increased, observed TCR beta diversity per million T cells dropped in a roughly linear way, and a significant reduction was already evident by age about 40.

V lost 1 base and J lost 5 bases; the stretch between them is 11 bases long. The CDR3 contains 14 residues, cysteine and phenylalanine counted. The sequence is cut down to CDR3 DNA, 42 bases in frame from base 1. CDR1 is given as LGHNA and CDR2 as YSLEER, both from the germline V gene. To prepare the library, 5' RACE was applied. The sequencer listed for this sample is Illumina HiSeq 2500. A second about 6 to 11 cycle PCR used a sample-barcoded 5' primer and a J-beta primer mix. Each TCR beta cDNA molecule received a unique molecular identifier from a template-switch 5' adaptor carrying 12 random nucleotides. At least 2.5 million CDR3-containing paired-end reads were obtained from each sample. The Mint cDNA synthesis kit, primed by a TRBC-specific oligonucleotide, was used to synthesize first-strand cDNA from all RNA. Following uracil-DNA glycosylase treatment, all cDNA underwent a first 18-cycle PCR with the universal primers M1SS and BC2_uni_R. Per the authors' processing: Normalization of each sample was performed by random selection of 1 million high-quality reads, each carrying a distinct molecular identifier. Instead of being binned into consensus sequences, reads with shared molecular identifiers were discarded. MiTCR, with a Q25 quality threshold and the strictest error-elimination algorithm, was used for CDR3 identification, clonotype clustering and error correction. A nonparametric unseen species model with Euler transformation was used to estimate lower-bound total TCR beta diversity. TCRdb redid the processing of the public reads, applying fastp at Q25 and MiXCR, and retained in-frame beta chains. CDR3 protein sequences are deduplicated, and each keeps its most common genes and DNA. It is TCRdb's table, rather than the study itself, that gives the V and J calls and clone size. This sample comprises roughly 1,100,000 distinct CDR3 sequences, almost 25% of them detected only once. About 0.69% of the sample is in the top ten clones.

This sample was also put to use in a study of T cells of mothers and their children. The second paper states: Donors were nine systemically healthy Caucasian individuals: three mothers and their six children. cDNA synthesis consumed the entire amount of extracted RNA, loaded at about 1.5 ug RNA in each 15 ul reaction. In the second PCR, the M1S primer added sample barcodes and 2-4 random nucleotides. Over 9 million TCR beta CDR3 reads came from each mother, compared with approximately 3.1 million reads from each child. Thymic selection shapes the output of TCR recombination in a similar way in related and unrelated pairs, and inherited differences have a minor effect. Related mother-child pairs always showed normalized repertoire overlap that was slightly higher than in unrelated mother-child pairs, though the difference was never significant. Persistent microchimeric T cell clones were not detected, at a sensitivity of approximately 93 clones per million clonotypes. In the study, deep NGS was used to compare the TCR beta repertoires of mothers and children, and features distinguishing related mother-child pairs from unrelated individuals were sought. The mean age was roughly 40 +/- 4 years for the mothers and about 10 +/- 4 years for the children. After adapter ligation was performed with NEBNext reagents, the libraries were sequenced on an Illumina HiSeq 2000 with 100+100 nt paired-end reads. To prevent cross-contamination, the mother and child libraries were prepared one month apart and sequenced in separate runs. Between about 500,000 and 2,100,000 distinct TCR beta clonotypes were identified per donor. Naive TCR beta clonotypes were estimated from low-frequency clonotypes matched to each donor's FACS-determined naive share, without sorting.

Sequencing used blood. The V gene is TRBV4-3 and the J gene is TRBJ1-1; no D segment can be confidently identified. The sequence was obtained from a girl aged 2 to 10 in good health. The CDR3 protein sequence reads: CASSQADWRTEAFF. At the DNA level, the sequence is TGCGCCAGCAGCCAAGCAGACTGGAGGACTGAAGCTTTCTTT.